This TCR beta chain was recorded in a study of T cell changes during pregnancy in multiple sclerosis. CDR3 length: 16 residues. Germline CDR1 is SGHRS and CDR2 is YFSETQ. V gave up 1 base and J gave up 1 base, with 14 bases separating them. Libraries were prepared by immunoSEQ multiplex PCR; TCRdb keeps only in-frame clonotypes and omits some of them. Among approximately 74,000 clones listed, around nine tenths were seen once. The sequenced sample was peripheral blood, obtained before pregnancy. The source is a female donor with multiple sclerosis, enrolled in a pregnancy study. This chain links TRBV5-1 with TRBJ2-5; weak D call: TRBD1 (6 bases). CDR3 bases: TGCGCCAGCAGCTTGACAGGGCCCCCGGTCCAAGAGACCCAGTACTTC. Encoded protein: CASSLTGPPVQETQYF.